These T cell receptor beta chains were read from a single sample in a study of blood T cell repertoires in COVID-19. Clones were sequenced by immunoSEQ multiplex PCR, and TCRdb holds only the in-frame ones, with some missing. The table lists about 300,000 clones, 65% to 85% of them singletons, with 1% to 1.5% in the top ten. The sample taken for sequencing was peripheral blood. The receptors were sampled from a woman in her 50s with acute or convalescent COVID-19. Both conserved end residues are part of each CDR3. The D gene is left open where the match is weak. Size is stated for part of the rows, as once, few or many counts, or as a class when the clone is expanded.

TGTGCCAGCAGTTCCCGGCGGGGCGTATCGGGCACCGGGGAGCTGTTTTTT CASSSRRGVSGTGELFF . TRBJ2-2 TRBV27 .
TGTGCCAGTAGGTTTTCCGGGACAGGGAGTGAAGCTTTCTTT CASRFSGTGSEAFF TRBD1 TRBJ1-1 TRBV19 few
TGCGCCAGCACCTCACAGGGGTTTGATACCGGGGAGCTGTTTTTT CASTSQGFDTGELFF TRBD1 TRBJ2-2 TRBV5-1 .
TGCAGTGCTGACGGGGGCACTGAAGCTTTCTTT CSADGGTEAFF . TRBJ1-1 TRBV20-1 .
TGTGCCAGCAGCGATCGACTAGCGGGTTACACAGATACGCAGTATTTT CASSDRLAGYTDTQYF TRBD2 TRBJ2-3 TRBV7-2 .
TGCAGCGTTGAAGAGCCGGGCGGGACTAGCGCCTTCACAGATACGCAGTATTTT CSVEEPGGTSAFTDTQYF TRBD2 TRBJ2-3 TRBV29-1 .
TGCGCCAGCAGTCCTCGGGGCAGGGGACGATACGGCTACACCTTC CASSPRGRGRYGYTF . TRBJ1-2 TRBV10-1 .
TGTGCCAGCAGCTTAGCGCGGGCAGATACGCAGTATTTT CASSLARADTQYF . TRBJ2-3 TRBV7-7 .
TGTGCCAGCAGCTTGAGCGGGGGGATACCAAGCACAGATACGCAGTATTTT CASSLSGGIPSTDTQYF TRBD2 TRBJ2-3 TRBV11-2 .
TGTGCCAGTAGTATCGACGGAGGGACTGAAGCTTTCTTT CASSIDGGTEAFF . TRBJ1-1 TRBV19 .
TGTGCCAGCAGCTTACGGACAGGGGACTACGAGCAGTACTTC CASSLRTGDYEQYF TRBD1 TRBJ2-7 TRBV11-3 .
TGCAGCGTTACAGGGGGCTATGGCTACACCTTC CSVTGGYGYTF TRBD1 TRBJ1-2 TRBV29-1 .
TGTGCCATCCCGACAGGCTATGGCTACACCTTC CAIPTGYGYTF . TRBJ1-2 TRBV19 .
TGTGCCACCAGTGACCCGGGACAGGGGGGAGACATTCAGTACTTC CATSDPGQGGDIQYF TRBD1 TRBJ2-4 TRBV24-1 .
TGTGCCAGCAGCTTAGGGCTAGCGGGGAGTGAGCAGTTCTTC CASSLGLAGSEQFF TRBD2 TRBJ2-1 TRBV7-2 .
TGTGCCAGCAGTGTATCCGGGGAGAATGAAAAACTGTTTTTT CASSVSGENEKLFF . TRBJ1-4 TRBV6-4 .
TGTGCCAGCAGCCGGGACAGGGAGAATGAGCAGTTCTTC CASSRDRENEQFF TRBD1 TRBJ2-1 TRBV5-4 .
TGCAGCGTGGCGGAGAACACAGATACGCAGTATTTT CSVAENTDTQYF . TRBJ2-3 TRBV29-1 .
TGTGCCACCAGCCCTGTGGGGGCCCTTGAGCAGTTCTTC CATSPVGALEQFF . TRBJ2-1 TRBV15 few
TGTGCCAGCAGTTACCGGACAGGGGAGGGCAATGAGCAGTTCTTC CASSYRTGEGNEQFF TRBD1 TRBJ2-1 TRBV6-6 .
TGTGCCTGGATACCCGGGAAGAACACCGGGGAGCTGTTTTTT CAWIPGKNTGELFF . TRBJ2-2 TRBV30 .
TGTGCCAGCAGCTTAGTAGTCGGGAGGGGGTCGAGCTCCTACAATGAGCAGTTCTTC CASSLVVGRGSSSYNEQFF TRBD2 TRBJ2-1 TRBV7-2 .
TGTGCCAGCAGCCTCGGAGGAGCGTCGAACACTGAAGCTTTCTTT CASSLGGASNTEAFF . TRBJ1-1 TRBV3-1/TRBV3-2 .
TGTGCCAGTAGCAATCAACAGAGCAATCGGCCCCAGCATTTT CASSNQQSNRPQHF . TRBJ1-5 TRBV19 few
TGTGCCACCAGTGATACCCTCTGGAGCTATGGCTACACCTTC CATSDTLWSYGYTF . TRBJ1-2 TRBV24-1 .
TGTGCCAGCAGCCAGGCTAGCGTCCCCTACAATGAGCAGTTCTTC CASSQASVPYNEQFF . TRBJ2-1 TRBV4-2 .
TGCAGCGCCCTGGCGGGACAGGGCAGTGGCTACACCTTC CSALAGQGSGYTF TRBD1 TRBJ1-2 TRBV29-1 .
TGCGCCAGCAGCTCCGGGACTAGCGGGCAGAGTGAGCAGTTCTTC CASSSGTSGQSEQFF TRBD2 TRBJ2-1 TRBV5-1 .
TGTGCCAGCAGCTTAGGTGGCATCTCCGAGACCCAGTACTTC CASSLGGISETQYF . TRBJ2-5 TRBV7-9 .